The 21 T cell receptor beta chains reported below all come from one sample, sequenced in a study of TIL therapy for anti-PD-1-resistant metastatic lung cancer. The time point denotes: pre-treatment sample, taken before nivolumab and TIL therapy. The immunoSEQ assay was v3. Data came from immunoSEQ multiplex PCR; TCRdb stores just in-frame clones and leaves some out. This repertoire shows 55,000 or so clones, 80% to 90% found once; its top ten account for about 2.8%. The material was blood, obtained at baseline. These receptors were taken from a person aged 25 to 85 with non-small cell lung cancer.

Details on this clone: Its ends do not fully match the called genes, so a read error is possible. The rearrangement links TRBV9 to TRBJ2-3; no definite D call. Germline V gene data show CDR1 as SGDLS and CDR2 as YYNGEE. The length of the CDR3 is 12 residues. Written as DNA, the CDR3 is TGTGCCAGCAGCGCACGGTCAGACACGCAGTATTTT. Encoded protein: CASSARSDTQYF.

This rearrangement joins TRBV7-9 to TRBJ2-1; 9 positions match TRBD2. J was trimmed by 0 bases and V by 5 bases; bases with no gene match: 2. Looked up from germline, CDR1 is SEHNR and CDR2 is FQNEAQ (reference sequence). The CDR3 is 15 residues long. CDR3 loop: CASSVSGGSYNEQFF. In DNA, the CDR3 is TGTGCCAGCAGCGTTAGCGGGGGCTCCTACAATGAGCAGTTCTTC.

CDR3 in DNA: TGTGCCAGCAGCCGAACGGACAGGGCTCAGCCCCAGCATTTT. Protein product: CASSRTDRAQPQHF. The V gene is TRBV6-2 or TRBV6-3, the J gene TRBJ1-5, with 8 positions matching TRBD1. Per the germline V gene, CDR1 is MNHEY and CDR2 is SVGEGT. V was pared by 6 bases and J by 6 bases, with 7 bases of the junction left unmatched. The CDR3 sequence is 14 residues long.

The CDR3 nucleotides are TGTGCCAGCAGTAGGACAGGGCGGCAGCCCCAGCATTTT. As protein: CASSRTGRQPQHF. This chain links TRBV6-5 with TRBJ1-5; TRBD1 matches at 8 bases. The CDR3 extends over 13 amino acids. The V and J ends lost 5 bases and 7 bases, in that order; junction bases with no gene match: 4. Germline CDR1 is MNHEY and CDR2 is SVGAGI.

The chain recombines TRBV9 with TRBJ2-3; D is unclear. The germline V gene has CDR1 SGDLS and CDR2 YYNGEE. The CDR3 has 15 residues. Trimming left V 6 bases short and J 2 bases short, with 16 bases between. This CDR3 reads CASTSQMGITDTQYF. CDR3 nucleotides: TGTGCCAGCACCTCTCAGATGGGGATCACAGATACGCAGTATTTT.

The rearrangement links TRBV11-2 to TRBJ2-7, with D unresolved. V lost 2 bases to trimming and J lost 2 bases, with 4 bases between them. The CDR3 has 12 residues. Germline values: CDR1 SGHAT, CDR2 FQNNGV. In DNA, the CDR3 is TGTGCCAGCAGCTTAATGGCCTACGAGCAGTACTTC. This sequence encodes CASSLMAYEQYF.

The chain couples TRBV6-5 to TRBJ2-1; 11 bases fit TRBD1. The CDR3 length is 16 residues. After removal of 1 base from V and 6 bases from J, the junction contained 5 bases not matched to a gene. Germline assignment: CDR1 MNHEY and CDR2 SVGAGI. This chain's CDR3 is CASSYFGTGGFNEQFF. Here the CDR3 DNA reads TGTGCCAGCAGTTACTTTGGGACAGGGGGGTTCAATGAGCAGTTCTTC.

This clone has a handful of counts. V and J are TRBV4-3 and TRBJ1-5; a possible D gene is TRBD1 (5 bases). Germline lookup yields CDR1 LGHNA and CDR2 YSLEER. The CDR3 runs to 17 residues. Trimming left V 4 bases short and J 3 bases short, with 19 bases between. The CDR3, as DNA: TGCGCCAGCAGCCTCGGCACCGGGGCCTCTAACAATCAGCCCCAGCATTTT. It codes for CASSLGTGASNNQPQHF.

The V gene is TRBV11-1, the J gene TRBJ1-6, with 9 bases fitting TRBD1. This CDR3 spans 16 amino acids. In germline, CDR1 is SGHAT, CDR2 FQDESV (reference sequence). With 5 bases clipped from V and 9 bases from J, the junction kept 11 bases outside the gene matches. The CDR3 DNA follows: TGTGCCAGCAGCCAAGGGTCGGGACAGGGAGCTTCACCCCTCCACTTT. Translating gives CASSQGSGQGASPLHF.

This chain joins TRBV11-2 and TRBJ2-7; D ambiguous. The CDR3 runs to 14 residues. The V gene's germline CDR1 is SGHAT and CDR2 FQNNGV. Deletions cut 5 bases from V and 1 base from J, with 12 bases between. CDR3 amino acids: CASSRSGGSYEQYF. CDR3 nucleotide sequence: TGTGCCAGCAGCAGGTCGGGCGGTTCCTACGAGCAGTACTTC.

The chain combines TRBV4-3 with TRBJ2-1; D gene uncertain. Trimming cost V 0 bases and J 6 bases, with 15 bases left between them. This CDR3 is 16 amino acids long. CDR1 is LGHNA, CDR2 YSLEER, per germline. CDR3: CASSQDFSGSRNEQFF. The CDR3 DNA sequence: TGCGCCAGCAGCCAAGATTTTTCTGGTAGTCGCAATGAGCAGTTCTTC.

This chain connects TRBV7-6 to TRBJ1-5; possibly TRBD1 for D (5 bases). V lost 5 bases, J lost 4 bases, and 15 bases lay in between. This CDR3 contains 15 residues. Germline V gene data show CDR1 as SGHVS and CDR2 as FNYEAQ. In DNA form, the CDR3 reads TGTGCCAGCAGCCCCGGTATTGGGGCTAATCAGCCCCAGCATTTT. Its protein product is CASSPGIGANQPQHF. The full variable domain, its missing parts supplied by reference TRBV7-6 and TRBJ1-5, is GAGVSQSPRYKVTKRGQDVALRCDPISGHVSLYWYRQALGQGPEFLTYFNYEAQQDKSGLPNDRFSAERPEGSISTLTIQRTEQRDSAMYRCASSPGIGANQPQHFGDGTRLSIL.

The V gene is TRBV30, the J gene TRBJ1-2; D uncertain. V lost 1 base to trimming and J lost 4 bases, with 7 bases between them. Germline assignment: CDR1 GTSNPN and CDR2 SVGIG (reference sequence). This CDR3 is 12 amino acids long. CDR3 sequence: CAWSGTAYGYTF. The CDR3 DNA follows: TGTGCCTGGAGTGGGACGGCCTATGGCTACACCTTC.

In its sample, this clone was seen once. The V gene is TRBV7-6, the J gene TRBJ2-3; the match to TRBD2 covers 9 bases. V was pared by 2 bases and J by 1 base, with 1 base of the junction left unmatched. The CDR3 has 15 residues. Germline CDR1 SGHVS, CDR2 FNYEAQ. The CDR3 bases are TGTGCCAGCAGCTTACTAGCGGGGCGCACAGATACGCAGTATTTT. Translating it yields CASSLLAGRTDTQYF.

This rearrangement joins TRBV4-1 to TRBJ2-4; 7 bases are a match to TRBD1. V shed 5 bases and J 6 bases; nucleotides not matched to a gene: 7. Germline V gene data show CDR1 as MGHRA and CDR2 as YSYEKL. The CDR3 loop spans 14 amino acids. The CDR3 DNA reads as TGCGCCAGCAGCTCCGGGACAGCCTCAAACATTCAGTACTTC. It yields the protein CASSSGTASNIQYF.

This clone occurred a few times. This chain joins TRBV7-2 and TRBJ1-1, with a weak D call TRBD1 (6 bases). Germline V CDR1 and CDR2: SGHTA, FQGNSA. The CDR3 is 14 residues long. Deletions cut 2 bases from V and 0 bases from J, with 7 bases between. The CDR3 loop reads CASSLSGVNTEAFF. CDR3 nucleotide sequence: TGTGCCAGCAGCTTATCAGGGGTGAACACTGAAGCTTTCTTT.

The rearrangement uses TRBV5-4 and TRBJ2-7; TRBD2 matches 7 bases. CDR1 is SGHNT and CDR2 is YYREEE in the germline V gene (reference sequence). V was pared by 4 bases and J by 5 bases, with 9 bases of the junction left unmatched. The CDR3 is 14 residues long. CDR3 region: CASSGQKGRDEQYF. The CDR3 DNA reads TGTGCCAGCAGCGGACAAAAGGGGAGGGACGAGCAGTACTTC.

CDR3 amino acids: CASSLAGQVETQYF. CDR3 in DNA: TGTGCCAGCAGCTTAGCCGGTCAGGTAGAGACCCAGTACTTC. This chain joins TRBV7-9 and TRBJ2-5; D not certain. Germline V gene lookup returns CDR1 SEHNR and CDR2 FQNEAQ (reference sequence). The CDR3 is 14 residues long. The V gene lost 0 bases and the J gene lost 4 bases, with 9 bases spanning the gap.

This sequence joins TRBV12-3 or TRBV12-4 and TRBJ2-7; the D is unclear. Trimming stripped 8 bases from V and 0 bases from J, with 11 bases between. The CDR3 covers 13 residues. CDR3 sequence (DNA): TGTGCCAGCGTAGACGTACTCTCCTACGAGCAGTACTTC. Amino acids: CASVDVLSYEQYF.

This chain joins TRBV30 and TRBJ2-7; D unresolved. The germline CDR1 and CDR2 sequences are GTSNPN and SVGIG (reference sequence). The CDR3 totals 11 residues. Trimming cost V 6 bases and J 2 bases, with 8 bases left between them. The CDR3 reads CACGVTYEQYF. The DNA for the CDR3 is TGTGCCTGTGGGGTTACCTACGAGCAGTACTTC.

The chain is built from TRBV2 and TRBJ2-2; the D is unclear. Deletions cut 8 bases from V and 6 bases from J, with 7 bases between. This CDR3 comprises 11 residues. CDR1 is SNHLY, CDR2 FYNNEI, per germline. CDR3 bases: TGTGCCAGCCTATACGCCGGGGAGCTGTTTTTT. This translates into CASLYAGELFF.